One T cell receptor beta chain is described in this entry. This sample is part of a study of Ad26.COV2.S vaccination and SARS-CoV-2 variants. From germline, CDR1 is ENHRY and CDR2 SYGVKD. The CDR3 is 13 amino acids. Method: immunoSEQ multiplex PCR; TCRdb's copy keeps in-frame clones and lacks some. The top ten hold around 11% of the sample, which has 300,000 to 400,000 clones, 65% to 90% seen once. Treatment given: roughly 19 received Ad26.COV2.S at low or high dose, single or two shots; 5 received placebo; per-sample allocation not given. Sampling occurred on day 63 after the first vaccine or placebo injection.

J is TRBJ1-2 and V is TRBV10-3; 9 bases line up with TRBD1. This sample comprised peripheral blood, obtained in a trial of Ad26.COV2.S vaccine versus placebo. The receptor was isolated from a person between 18 and 60 years old who received the Ad26.COV2.S COVID-19 vaccine or a placebo. The CDR3 is CVSQGQGGYGYTF. CDR3 sequence (DNA): TGTGTCAGCCAGGGACAGGGCGGCTATGGCTACACCTTC.